The rows below give T cell receptor beta chains drawn from one sample of a study of OX40 agonist ivuxolimab in advanced cancers. Only in-frame clones appear in the TCRdb table, and some are missing; sequencing was by immunoSEQ multiplex PCR. The sample consists of some 96,000 clones, about 91% of them appearing once. Sequencing used CD4+ or CD8+ T cells sorted from blood, obtained in a trial of the OX40 agonist ivuxolimab. The receptor source for this set is an adult with an advanced solid tumor such as melanoma, head and neck, liver or kidney cancer. Each CDR3 is given with its conserved first and last residue. The D gene is left open where the match is weak. Clone size is shown for a subset of rows, as once, few, many or a class of expanded clone.

clone size	J gene	D gene	V gene	CDR3 protein	CDR3 DNA
NA	TRBJ2-2	TRBD1	TRBV5-1	CASTLASGGITGELFF	TGCGCCAGCACCCTGGCGTCAGGGGGCATCACCGGGGAGCTGTTTTTT
NA	TRBJ2-7	TRBD2	TRBV7-2	CASSLTGLATSRYF	TGTGCCAGCAGCCTAACGGGACTAGCAACCTCTCGGTACTTC
NA	TRBJ2-3	NA	TRBV19	CASSIGSTGDTQYF	TGTGCCAGTAGTATAGGCTCCACTGGAGATACGCAGTATTTT
NA	TRBJ2-3	NA	TRBV11-2	CASSFTDTQYF	TGTGCCAGCAGCTTCACAGATACGCAGTATTTT
NA	TRBJ2-1	TRBD2	TRBV28	CASSLHPSGVSYNEQFF	TGTGCCAGCAGTCTCCACCCTAGCGGGGTATCCTACAATGAGCAGTTCTTC
NA	TRBJ2-1	NA	TRBV2	CASSELTGTDEQFF	TGTGCCAGCAGTGAACTGACAGGTACGGATGAGCAGTTCTTC
NA	TRBJ1-3	NA	TRBV19	CASTPGVRGNTIYF	TGTGCCAGTACGCCAGGGGTGCGAGGAAACACCATATATTTT
NA	TRBJ1-3	NA	TRBV7-9	CASRGGGNTIYF	TGTGCCAGCAGGGGAGGTGGAAACACCATATATTTT
NA	TRBJ2-2	NA	TRBV7-2	CASSSKGSGITGELFF	TGTGCCAGCAGCTCAAAGGGCTCAGGGATCACCGGGGAGCTGTTTTTT
NA	TRBJ1-1	NA	TRBV4-1	CASSRLLPPGGREAFF	TGCGCCAGCAGCCGGCTTTTGCCCCCGGGGGGGCGTGAAGCTTTCTTT
NA	TRBJ2-7	TRBD1	TRBV9	CASSLDRGASYEQYF	TGTGCCAGCAGCCTCGACAGGGGAGCTTCCTACGAGCAGTACTTC
NA	TRBJ2-1	NA	TRBV5-4	CASTTSMGYDEQFF	TGTGCCAGCACCACAAGTATGGGGTACGATGAGCAGTTCTTC
NA	TRBJ2-1	NA	TRBV7-9	CASSAGGGSRYNEQFF	TGTGCCAGCAGCGCAGGGGGCGGGAGTCGCTACAATGAGCAGTTCTTC
NA	TRBJ1-4	TRBD1	TRBV5-8	CAPGQGATNEKLFF	TGTGCCCCGGGACAGGGTGCCACTAATGAAAAACTGTTTTTT
NA	TRBJ2-7	TRBD1	TRBV11-2	CASSTGGAYAYEQYF	TGTGCCAGCAGCACAGGGGGCGCGTATGCCTACGAGCAGTACTTC
NA	TRBJ1-3	NA	TRBV18	CASSPIPGASGNTIYF	TGTGCCAGCTCACCAATTCCCGGAGCCTCTGGAAACACCATATATTTT
NA	TRBJ2-1	TRBD2	TRBV5-1	CASSLGAGVEDEQFF	TGCGCCAGCAGCTTGGGGGCGGGAGTTGAGGATGAGCAGTTCTTC
NA	TRBJ2-1	NA	TRBV5-1	CASSLAPGDEQFF	TGCGCCAGCAGCTTGGCCCCGGGGGATGAGCAGTTCTTC
NA	TRBJ2-7	TRBD1	TRBV6-1	CASRPGQGGYEQYF	TGTGCCAGCAGACCGGGACAGGGTGGCTACGAGCAGTACTTC
NA	TRBJ1-1	NA	TRBV5-4	CASSFGQSFNTEAFF	TGTGCCAGCAGCTTTGGACAGTCGTTCAACACTGAAGCTTTCTTT
few	TRBJ1-5	TRBD1	TRBV28	CASNDRGRSNQPQHF	TGTGCCAGCAACGACAGGGGACGCAGCAATCAGCCCCAGCATTTT
NA	TRBJ1-1	NA	TRBV6-5	CASRRAAGNTEAFF	TGTGCCAGCAGGCGGGCAGCGGGGAACACTGAAGCTTTCTTT
NA	TRBJ2-7	NA	TRBV11-2	CASSLGVGLYEQYF	TGTGCCAGCAGCTTAGGTGTGGGACTCTACGAGCAGTACTTC
NA	TRBJ2-1	TRBD2	TRBV19	CASSGNRYNEQFF	TGTGCCAGCAGCGGGAACAGGTACAATGAGCAGTTCTTC
NA	TRBJ2-3	NA	TRBV28	CASSSASGTGTDTQYF	TGTGCCAGCAGTTCTGCCTCCGGGACTGGCACAGATACGCAGTATTTT
NA	TRBJ2-7	NA	TRBV5-6	CASSPRGDREQYF	TGTGCCAGCAGCCCGAGGGGGGATCGCGAGCAGTACTTC
once	TRBJ2-1	TRBD2	TRBV10-3	CAISEGLAGAYNEQFF	TGTGCCATCAGTGAGGGACTAGCGGGAGCCTACAATGAGCAGTTCTTC
NA	TRBJ2-3	NA	TRBV9	CASSSFERGTDTQYF	TGTGCCAGCAGCAGTTTTGAGAGGGGCACAGATACGCAGTATTTT
NA	TRBJ1-3	NA	TRBV9	CASSADRLTGNTIYF	TGTGCCAGCAGCGCCGACAGGCTGACTGGAAACACCATATATTTT
NA	TRBJ2-3	NA	TRBV13	CATNSRLAGNTQYF	TGTGCCACCAATTCGCGACTCGCCGGGAATACGCAGTATTTT
NA	TRBJ1-4	NA	TRBV18	CASSPVDIRGELFF	TGTGCCAGCTCACCCGTCGATATAAGGGGGGAACTGTTTTTT
few	TRBJ2-7	NA	TRBV11-1	CASSRTTSSYEQYF	TGTGCCAGCAGTAGGACAACCAGCTCCTACGAGCAGTACTTC
once	TRBJ2-2	NA	TRBV2	CASSDRGGLRELFF	TGTGCCAGCAGTGATAGGGGGGGCCTTAGGGAGCTGTTTTTT
NA	TRBJ2-7	TRBD1	TRBV6-1	CASRVRQGATHEQYF	TGTGCCAGCAGAGTCCGACAGGGGGCCACCCACGAGCAGTACTTC
NA	TRBJ2-3	TRBD2	TRBV5-1	CASSLARGGRGTDTQYF	TGCGCCAGCAGCTTGGCCCGGGGCGGGAGAGGAACAGATACGCAGTATTTT
NA	TRBJ1-1	TRBD1	TRBV6-1	CASSAPTGVNTEAFF	TGTGCCAGCAGCGCCCCGACAGGGGTGAACACTGAAGCTTTCTTT
NA	TRBJ2-7	NA	TRBV10-1	CASSAGPTYEQYF	TGCGCCAGCAGTGCCGGACCTACCTACGAGCAGTACTTC
NA	TRBJ2-7	TRBD2	TRBV5-1	CASSLGLAGGQYF	TGCGCCAGCAGCTTAGGCCTAGCGGGAGGGCAGTACTTC
NA	TRBJ2-7	TRBD1	TRBV6-6	CASSYLIRGPHEQYF	TGTGCCAGCAGTTACTTAATCAGGGGGCCCCACGAGCAGTACTTC